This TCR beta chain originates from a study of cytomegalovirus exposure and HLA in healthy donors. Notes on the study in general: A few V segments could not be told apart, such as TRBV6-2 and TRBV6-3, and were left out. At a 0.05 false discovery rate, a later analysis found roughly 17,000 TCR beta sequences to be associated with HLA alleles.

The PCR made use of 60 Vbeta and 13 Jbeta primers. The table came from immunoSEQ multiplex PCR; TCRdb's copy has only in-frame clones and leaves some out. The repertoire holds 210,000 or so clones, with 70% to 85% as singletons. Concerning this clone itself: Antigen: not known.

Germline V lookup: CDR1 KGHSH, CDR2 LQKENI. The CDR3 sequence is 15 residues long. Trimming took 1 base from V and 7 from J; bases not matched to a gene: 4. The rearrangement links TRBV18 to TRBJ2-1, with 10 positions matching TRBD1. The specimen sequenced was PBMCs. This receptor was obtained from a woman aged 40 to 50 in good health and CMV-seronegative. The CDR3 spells CASSPRGQGGNEQFF. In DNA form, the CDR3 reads TGTGCCAGCTCACCACGTGGACAGGGGGGAAATGAGCAGTTCTTC.